This TCR beta chain derives from a study of neurological immune-mediated disorders. CDR3 length equals 14 residues. The germline V and J ends were trimmed by 3 bases and 5 bases, with 10 bases remaining between them. Looked up from germline, CDR1 is MNHEY and CDR2 is SMNVEV (reference sequence). The table lists this clonotype with many counts. The group of healthy controls was made up of people who were blood bank volunteers in Maryland, USA. The making of cDNA relied on 5'RACE with 10-nucleotide random UMIs. Each CDR3 protein is one row after TCRdb ran MiXCR on the 5' RACE reads. The sample yields roughly 30,000 distinct CDR3 sequences, 6.6% seen once.

The clonotype was recovered from a woman aged 50 to 60 in good health. The chain employs TRBV27 and TRBJ2-2; D unclear. Sample: PBMCs. The CDR3 nucleotides read TGTGCCAGCAGTTTCAATCGGTGGACCGGGGAGCTGTTTTTT. Translation gives CASSFNRWTGELFF.